This T cell receptor beta chain derives from a study of T cell repertoires and HLA-DP antigens. Remarks on this clone: The antigen is not known.

Trimming shortened V by 4 bases and J by 6 bases, and 19 bases separated the two germline ends. This CDR3 has 16 residues. CDR1 is SEHNR and CDR2 is FQNEAQ in the germline V gene (reference sequence). Method: immunoSEQ multiplex PCR; TCRdb's copy keeps in-frame clones and lacks some. The data show roughly 120,000 clones, more than 85% seen once. The clonotype originates from a woman aged 18-29 years in good health and CMV-seronegative. Sequenced: CD4+ T cells from PBMCs. The rearrangement links TRBV7-9 to TRBJ1-5, with D maybe TRBD1 (5 bases). The CDR3 DNA follows: TGTGCCAGCAGCTCGGGGGACTACCGATTGGGTCAGCCCCAGCATTTT. It translates to CASSSGDYRLGQPQHF.